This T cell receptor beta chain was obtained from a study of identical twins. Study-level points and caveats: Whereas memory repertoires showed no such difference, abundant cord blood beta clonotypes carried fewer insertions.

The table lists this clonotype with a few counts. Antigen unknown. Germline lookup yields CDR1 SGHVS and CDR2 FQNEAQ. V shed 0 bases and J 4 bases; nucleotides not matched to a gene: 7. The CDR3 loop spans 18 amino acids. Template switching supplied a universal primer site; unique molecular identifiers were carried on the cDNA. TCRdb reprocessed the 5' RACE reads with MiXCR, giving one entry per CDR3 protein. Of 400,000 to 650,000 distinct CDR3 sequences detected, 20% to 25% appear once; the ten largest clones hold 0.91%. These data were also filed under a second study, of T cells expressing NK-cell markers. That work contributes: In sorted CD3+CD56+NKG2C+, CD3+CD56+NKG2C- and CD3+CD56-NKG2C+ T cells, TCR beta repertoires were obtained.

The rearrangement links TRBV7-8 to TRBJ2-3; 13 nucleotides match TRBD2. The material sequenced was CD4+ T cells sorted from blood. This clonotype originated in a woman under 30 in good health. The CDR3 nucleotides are TGTGCCAGCAGCTTAGCGGTGGGACTAGCGGGAAGCGCAGATACGCAGTATTTT. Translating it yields CASSLAVGLAGSADTQYF.